The 20 T cell receptor beta chains reported below all come from one sample, sequenced in a study of blood T cells in healthy people across ages. Alongside a J-beta primer mix, a sample-barcoded 5' primer served in a second PCR lasting about 7 to 12 cycles. TCRdb re-called the 5' RACE reads through MiXCR, storing one row per CDR3 protein. The sample holds hundreds of thousands of distinct CDR3 sequences, 52% seen once. Sequenced input: blood. Source of these receptors: a woman older than 75 in good health.

There are a few counts of this clonotype. This chain links TRBV6-2 or TRBV6-3 with TRBJ2-5, with a tentative D call TRBD2 (6 bases). V lost 7 bases, J lost 2 bases, and 14 bases lay in between. The CDR3 has 14 residues. Per the germline V gene, CDR1 is MNHEY and CDR2 is SVGEGT. The CDR3 spells CASKAGGFQETQYF. The CDR3, as DNA: TGTGCCAGCAAGGCCGGGGGTTTTCAAGAGACCCAGTACTTC.

This clonotype was counted between two and nine times. The genes are TRBV12-3 or TRBV12-4 and TRBJ2-3; D is uncertain. This CDR3 spans 12 amino acids. V lost 4 bases, J lost 9 bases, and 11 bases lay in between. DNA for the CDR3: TGTGCCAGCAGTTCCCCCGTAGGGACGCAGTATTTT. This translates into CASSSPVGTQYF.

The chain links TRBV20-1 to TRBJ2-3; D remains ambiguous. The CDR3 loop spans 12 amino acids. V lost 1 base, J lost 4 bases, and 6 bases lay in between. Germline V lookup: CDR1 DFQATT, CDR2 SNEGSKA (reference sequence). CDR3 sequence: CSARARADTQYF. DNA for the CDR3: TGCAGTGCTAGAGCCCGTGCAGATACGCAGTATTTT.

This clonotype was observed at least ten times. The chain has TRBV29-1 and TRBJ2-5; TRBD1 is a possible D gene (6 bases). The V gene's germline CDR1 is SQVTM and CDR2 ANQGSEA. There are 11 residues in the CDR3. Trimming took 7 bases from V and 2 from J, leaving 8 bases between them. CDR3 nucleotide sequence: TGCAGCGGGGGGCCTCAAGAGACCCAGTACTTC. Its protein is CSGGPQETQYF.

V usage is TRBV6-1 and J usage is TRBJ1-4; maybe TRBD1 (6 bases). CDR1 and CDR2 (germline): MNHNS, SASEGT. The CDR3 loop spans 13 amino acids. Trimming cost V 6 bases and J 7 bases, with 12 bases left between them. The CDR3 bases are TGTGCCAGCAGGGGGGCGCAGGCTGAAAAACTGTTTTTT. This codes for CASRGAQAEKLFF.

The V gene is TRBV20-1, the J gene TRBJ2-5; D is possibly TRBD2 (6 bases). V was pared by 6 bases and J by 2 bases, with 16 bases between. The length of the CDR3 is 14 residues. Germline lookup yields CDR1 DFQATT and CDR2 SNEGSKA (reference sequence). CDR3 coding DNA: TGCAGTGCCAGGGACGTCCGGGGGCAAGAGACCCAGTACTTC. Encoded protein: CSARDVRGQETQYF.

This clonotype was detected ten times or more. This chain links TRBV29-1 with TRBJ1-5; D perhaps matches TRBD1 (5 bases). Germline V gene data show CDR1 as SQVTM and CDR2 as ANQGSEA. The CDR3 has 13 amino acids. Trimming stripped 4 bases from V and 6 bases from J, with 13 bases between. The CDR3 region is CSVGGRAGQPQHF. In nucleotides, the CDR3 is TGCAGCGTTGGGGGGAGGGCCGGTCAGCCCCAGCATTTT.

In its sample, this clonotype was seen once. This chain uses TRBV3-1 with TRBJ2-1, with 7 positions matching TRBD2. Germline-derived CDR1 and CDR2 are LGHDT and YNNKEL (reference sequence). CDR3 length: 14 amino acids. V lost 2 bases to trimming and J lost 8 bases; unmatched junction nucleotides: 6. The CDR3, as DNA: TGTGCCAGCAGCCAAACATGGACTAGGGATGAGCAGTTCTTC. Its protein product is CASSQTWTRDEQFF.

The gene calls are TRBV6-1 and TRBJ2-7; no firm D call. This CDR3 has 14 residues. Germline assignment: CDR1 MNHNS and CDR2 SASEGT. The ends were cut back, 3 bases at V and 7 bases at J, with 16 bases in the middle. CDR3 sequence: CASSEWGMEWEQYF. The CDR3 DNA reads as TGTGCCAGCAGTGAGTGGGGTATGGAGTGGGAGCAGTACTTC.

This clonotype was observed a few times. The CDR3 sequence: CATSRDHGPNTEAFF. The CDR3 bases are TGTGCCACCAGCAGAGATCATGGGCCAAACACTGAAGCTTTCTTT. The V gene is TRBV15, the J gene TRBJ1-1; D ambiguous. The length of the CDR3 is 15 residues. V lost 0 bases and J lost 2, with 10 bases in between. Germline-derived CDR1 and CDR2 are LNHNV and YYDKDF (reference sequence).

In the case of this clonotype: This may come from a read error, since a much larger clone is one base off. V gene TRBV20-1 combines with J gene TRBJ2-1; TRBD2 agrees at 9 bases. The CDR3 runs 14 residues. V lost 4 bases and J lost 12; bases outside the gene matches: 13. CDR1 is DFQATT and CDR2 is SNEGSKA in the germline V gene (reference sequence). The CDR3 DNA sequence: TGCAGTGCTAACAGACTAGCGGTCCGTCGGGGGCAGTTCTTC. Amino acid sequence: CSANRLAVRRGQFF.

With regard to this clonotype: This may come from a read error, since a much larger clone is one base off. This chain joins TRBV5-1 and TRBJ2-1; D not certain. CDR1 and CDR2 (germline): SGHRS, YFSETQ. Trimming took 7 bases from V and 4 from J, leaving 12 bases between them. This CDR3 is built from 13 residues. This chain's CDR3 is CASSWDEYNEQFF. CDR3 nucleotides: TGCGCCAGCTCCTGGGATGAGTACAATGAGCAGTTCTTC.

A word on this clonotype: Since a much larger clone is just one base distant, this may be a read error. V usage is TRBV9 and J usage is TRBJ2-1; 7 nucleotides align to TRBD2. The CDR3 is 16 amino acids. Germline V CDR1 and CDR2: SGDLS, YYNGEE. J was trimmed by 5 bases and V by 7 bases; bases with no gene match: 15. The CDR3 is CASGALGGRVDNEQFF. CDR3 in DNA: TGTGCCAGCGGCGCTTTGGGCGGGAGAGTCGACAATGAGCAGTTCTTC.

This clonotype occurred many times. This chain links TRBV12-3 or TRBV12-4 with TRBJ2-1, with 10 bases fitting TRBD2. Trimming cost V 7 bases and J 5 bases; bases outside gene matches: 8. This CDR3 is 15 amino acids long. The CDR3 DNA reads TGTGCCAGCACTATTACTAGCGGGAACAACAATGAGCAGTTCTTC. This gives the protein CASTITSGNNNEQFF.

This clonotype showed up just a few times. The chain couples TRBV29-1 to TRBJ2-5, with TRBD2 matching 7 bases. In germline, CDR1 is SQVTM, CDR2 ANQGSEA. CDR3 size: 13 residues. Trimming removed 4 bases from V and 5 bases from J; junction bases left unmatched: 7. The CDR3 DNA sequence: TGCAGCGTTGCCCCGGGGAGGGTTGAGACCCAGTACTTC. Its translation is CSVAPGRVETQYF.

The rearrangement links TRBV20-1 to TRBJ2-4, with unresolved D. The J call may be faulty, since TRBJ2-7 better matches the DNA end. Germline V gene lookup returns CDR1 DFQATT and CDR2 SNEGSKA (reference sequence). The CDR3 spans 12 residues. The CDR3 nucleotides read TGCAGTGCCCCAGCCCTCCACTACGAGCAGTACTTC. Protein: CSAPALHYEQYF.

CDR3 in amino acids: CASSFPAGGEKLFF. The DNA for the CDR3 is TGTGCCAGCAGTTTTCCGGCTGGGGGTGAAAAACTGTTTTTT. This rearrangement joins TRBV12-3 or TRBV12-4 to TRBJ1-4; D might be TRBD1 (5 bases). The V and J ends lost 3 bases and 7 bases respectively, with 12 bases between them. This CDR3 comprises 14 residues.

The chain has TRBV5-1 and TRBJ1-1, with 9 nucleotides matching TRBD1. The V gene end was trimmed by 4 bases and the J gene end by 6 bases; junction bases not matched to a gene: 4. This CDR3 spans 13 amino acids. Germline CDR1 reads SGHRS; CDR2 reads YFSETQ. This CDR3 reads CASSAGTGSEAFF. CDR3 DNA sequence: TGCGCCAGCAGCGCAGGGACAGGGTCTGAAGCTTTCTTT.

The V and J genes are TRBV3-1 and TRBJ1-1; D remains unclear. In germline, CDR1 is LGHDT, CDR2 YNNKEL (reference sequence). This CDR3 comprises 15 residues. The ends were cut back, 1 base at V and 2 bases at J, with 11 bases in the middle. CDR3 region: CASSQGRGLNTEAFF. The CDR3 bases are TGTGCCAGCAGCCAAGGAAGAGGCCTTAACACTGAAGCTTTCTTT. The full variable domain, its missing parts supplied by reference TRBV3-1 and TRBJ1-1, is DTAVSQTPKYLVTQMGNDKSIKCEQNLGHDTMYWYKQDSKKFLKIMFSYNNKELIINETVPNRFSPKSPDKAHLNLHINSLELGDSAVYFCASSQGRGLNTEAFFGQGTRLTVV.

Points on this clonotype: Possible read error: a much larger clone is one base away. The CDR3 coding sequence is TGCTTTAGCGGGGGGCCCTACAATGAGCAGTTCTTC. Its translation is CFSGGPYNEQFF. The rearrangement uses TRBV20-1 and TRBJ2-1; 10 nucleotides align to TRBD2. The CDR3 extends over 12 amino acids. The germline V gene encodes CDR1 DFQATT and CDR2 SNEGSKA (reference sequence).